The rows below give T cell receptor beta chains drawn from one sample of a study of T cell responses to AZD1222 COVID-19 vaccine. Clones were read by immunoSEQ multiplex PCR, and TCRdb kept only the in-frame ones, dropping some. The sample comprises 150,000 to 200,000 clones, around 87% of which are singletons, and under 3.5% rests with the top ten. Source: peripheral blood, taken on day 0 of MenACWY control vaccination. Source of these receptors: an adult in good health. Both conserved end residues are part of each CDR3. The D gene is left open where the match is weak. Clone size is shown for a subset of rows, as once, few, many or a class of expanded clone.

J	V	D	size	CDR3	DNA
TRBJ2-5	TRBV5-1	TRBD2	-	CASSPPAGGGETQYF	TGCGCCAGCAGCCCTCCCGCGGGGGGAGGGGAGACCCAGTACTTC
TRBJ2-7	TRBV3-1/TRBV3-2	-	-	CASSRGSSSYEQYF	TGTGCCAGCAGCCGAGGGTCCAGCTCCTACGAGCAGTACTTC
TRBJ1-6	TRBV14	-	few	CASSPQGPRNSPLHF	TGTGCCAGCAGCCCCCAGGGCCCCCGTAATTCACCCCTCCACTTT
TRBJ2-1	TRBV29-1	TRBD2	-	CSVEEEGLAVSYNEQFF	TGCAGCGTTGAAGAGGAGGGACTAGCGGTTTCCTACAATGAGCAGTTCTTC
TRBJ2-1	TRBV2	-	-	CASSEGNYNEQFF	TGTGCCAGCAGTGAGGGGAACTACAATGAGCAGTTCTTC
TRBJ2-7	TRBV4-1	TRBD1	-	CASSHRTGGDEQYF	TGCGCCAGCAGCCATAGGACAGGGGGGGACGAGCAGTACTTC
TRBJ1-6	TRBV15	-	-	CATSARRGIGYNSPLHF	TGTGCCACCAGCGCCCGTAGGGGGATAGGCTATAATTCACCCCTCCACTTT
TRBJ1-2	TRBV30	-	-	CAWSVRGIYGYTF	TGTGCCTGGAGTGTACGGGGGATCTATGGCTACACCTTC
TRBJ1-2	TRBV7-8	TRBD1	-	CASSIVRDRGSGYTF	TGTGCCAGCAGCATAGTTCGGGACAGAGGTTCTGGCTACACCTTC
TRBJ1-1	TRBV5-1	TRBD1	-	CASSREGQVNTEAFF	TGCGCCAGCAGCCGGGAGGGACAGGTGAACACTGAAGCTTTCTTT
TRBJ1-2	TRBV29-1	-	-	CSAGEGNYGYTF	TGCAGCGCGGGGGAGGGGAATTATGGCTACACCTTC
TRBJ1-1	TRBV5-1	-	-	CASSPVPPGKRDTEAFF	TGCGCCAGTAGCCCTGTCCCTCCAGGGAAGAGAGACACTGAAGCTTTCTTT
TRBJ2-7	TRBV5-6	-	-	CASSESVLPYEQYF	TGTGCCAGCAGCGAAAGTGTCTTACCCTACGAGCAGTACTTC
TRBJ2-1	TRBV28	TRBD1	once	CASSLPTGSDREQFF	TGTGCCAGCAGTTTACCGACAGGGAGTGACCGCGAGCAGTTCTTC